This entry lists 2 T cell receptor beta chains sequenced from one sample in a study of beta chain features in type 1 diabetes. Of the isolated RNA, all was reverse transcribed, and so the sequenced material was expressed TCRB transcripts. Repertoires were generated with immunoSEQ multiplex PCR, while TCRdb's copy carries only in-frame clones and drops some. The sample has a few hundred thousand clones, 10% to 15% seen once. These receptors lack a known antigen. Whole-study findings and limits: Shortening of TCRB CDR3s, moderate but significant, appeared in all four CD4+ subsets of Type 1 diabetes patients.

The source material was naive CD4+ T cells from blood. These receptors were taken from a woman in her late teens or twenties with type 1 diabetes.

Only one count was recorded for this clone. The chain uses TRBV28 and TRBJ2-3, with D possibly being TRBD2 (6 bases). Trimming removed 8 bases at V and 2 bases at J, with 14 bases between. The length of the CDR3 is 14 residues. From germline, CDR1 is MDHEN and CDR2 SYDVKM. CDR3 region: CASGGLALTDTQYF. The CDR3 DNA follows: TGTGCCAGCGGAGGCCTAGCGCTCACAGATACGCAGTATTTT. Complete variable domain (other parts from reference TRBV28 and TRBJ2-3): DVKVTQSSRYLVKRTGEKVFLECVQDMDHENMFWYRQDPGLGLRLIYFSYDVKMKEKGDIPEGYSVSREKKERFSLILESASTNQTSMYLCASGGLALTDTQYFGPGTRLTVL.

This clone was observed a few times. This sequence joins TRBV28 and TRBJ2-7; possible D gene TRBD2, 6 bases. Trimming stripped 3 bases from V and 6 bases from J, with 12 bases between. Per the germline V gene, CDR1 is MDHEN and CDR2 is SYDVKM. CDR3 length: 13 residues. CDR3 residues: CASSLGLPGEQYF. CDR3 sequence (DNA): TGTGCCAGCAGTTTGGGACTTCCCGGCGAGCAGTACTTC.